Listed below are T cell receptor beta chains from one sample, sequenced in a study of cytomegalovirus exposure and HLA in healthy donors. Using immunoSEQ multiplex PCR, the repertoire was profiled, and TCRdb retains in-frame clones only, with some absent. The sample gives roughly 110,000 clones, 76% of which show up once; around 12% is in the top ten. The sequenced sample consisted of PBMCs. These receptors were collected from a middle-aged woman in good health and CMV-seropositive. Both conserved end residues are part of each CDR3. D genes are given only for firm matches. The size entry is marked missing in some rows and otherwise reads once, few, many or a size class.

>TRBV7-6|-|TRBJ2-3|TRBD2
CASSLGLAADTQYF
TGTGCCAGCAGCTTGGGACTAGCGGCAGATACGCAGTATTTT
>TRBV5-1|-|TRBJ1-2|-
CASSILDSHGYTF
TGCGCCAGCAGCATTCTCGACAGTCATGGCTACACCTTC
>TRBV30|few|TRBJ2-5|TRBD2
CAWIGKRGAQETQYF
TGTGCCTGGATTGGGAAGCGGGGGGCCCAGGAGACCCAGTACTTC
>TRBV7-3|-|TRBJ1-2|-
CASSLQGSLDSYGYTF
TGTGCCAGCAGCTTACAGGGCTCTTTGGATTCTTATGGCTACACCTTC
>TRBV12-5|-|TRBJ2-5|-
CASVGVDGETQYF
TGTGCTAGTGTCGGGGTGGACGGGGAGACCCAGTACTTC
>TRBV5-5|-|TRBJ1-1|TRBD1
CASSSGHRGLGAFF
TGTGCCAGCAGCTCCGGACACAGGGGGTTGGGAGCTTTCTTT
>TRBV6-5|-|TRBJ1-2|TRBD1
CASSSLGDRDYGYTF
TGTGCCAGCAGTTCCCTCGGTGACAGGGACTATGGCTACACCTTC
>TRBV10-3|-|TRBJ1-4|TRBD1
CAISESGQGGEKLFF
TGTGCCATCAGTGAGTCGGGACAGGGAGGAGAAAAACTGTTTTTT
>TRBV10-2|-|TRBJ1-1|-
CASSETGLRKAFF
TGCGCCAGCAGTGAGACAGGACTACGGAAGGCTTTCTTT
>TRBV7-2|-|TRBJ1-4|-
CASSRTSRATNEKLFF
TGTGCCAGCAGCAGAACATCCCGGGCAACTAATGAAAAACTGTTTTTT
>TRBV6-1|-|TRBJ1-6|TRBD1
CASSESPGTGGSPLHF
TGTGCCAGCAGTGAATCCCCAGGGACAGGGGGTTCACCCCTCCACTTT
>TRBV29-1|few|TRBJ1-1|-
CSVTTGTLNTEAFF
TGCAGCGTTACTACCGGGACATTGAACACTGAAGCTTTCTTT
>TRBV6-1|-|TRBJ2-7|-
CASSLRGFSHEQYF
TGTGCCAGCAGTCTTAGGGGGTTCAGCCACGAGCAGTACTTC
>TRBV29-1|-|TRBJ2-1|TRBD1
CSARDRETYNEQFF
TGCAGCGCTAGGGACAGGGAGACCTACAATGAGCAGTTCTTC
>TRBV11-3|-|TRBJ2-7|TRBD2
CASSLSGGALEQYF
TGTGCCAGCAGCTTGAGCGGGGGGGCCCTGGAGCAGTACTTC
>TRBV2|-|TRBJ2-5|TRBD2
CATSGGGETQYF
TGTGCCACGAGCGGGGGAGGGGAGACCCAGTACTTC
>TRBV2|-|TRBJ2-5|TRBD1
CASSEMTGTGETQYF
TGTGCCAGCAGTGAAATGACTGGGACAGGAGAGACCCAGTACTTC
>TRBV4-1|-|TRBJ1-2|TRBD1
CASSQGGAGGWVGYTF
TGTGCCAGCAGCCAGGGGGGGGCAGGGGGCTGGGTAGGCTACACCTTC
>TRBV6-5|few|TRBJ1-6|-
CASSLGQINSPLHF
TGTGCCAGCAGCCTCGGACAGATTAATTCACCCCTCCACTTT
>TRBV30|-|TRBJ1-4|TRBD1
CAWSPTGAEKLFF
TGTGCCTGGAGTCCGACAGGGGCCGAAAAACTGTTTTTT
>TRBV5-1|-|TRBJ2-5|-
CASSFRGLQETQYF
TGCGCCAGCAGCTTCAGAGGGTTACAAGAGACCCAGTACTTC
>TRBV7-2|-|TRBJ2-7|TRBD1
CASSRGPKYEQYF
TGTGCCAGCAGTAGGGGGCCTAAATACGAGCAGTACTTC
>TRBV9|-|TRBJ1-5|TRBD1
CASSVGTGVNQPQHF
TGTGCCAGCAGCGTAGGGACAGGGGTAAATCAGCCCCAGCATTTT
>TRBV30|-|TRBJ2-7|-
CAWTQVSPYEQYF
TGTGCCTGGACCCAGGTGTCCCCCTACGAGCAGTACTTC
>TRBV6-9|-|TRBJ1-1|TRBD1
CASSYNRDRGTEAFF
TGTGCCAGCAGTTACAACCGGGACAGGGGAACTGAAGCTTTCTTT
>TRBV7-9|-|TRBJ1-6|-
CASSLEQYNSPLHF
TGTGCCAGCAGCTTGGAACAGTATAATTCACCCCTCCACTTT
>TRBV13|-|TRBJ1-2|-
CASSPRDKSYTF
TGTGCCAGCAGCCCACGGGACAAGAGCTACACCTTC
>TRBV7-3|-|TRBJ2-7|TRBD1
CASSSGTGRGEQYF
TGTGCCAGCAGCTCTGGGACAGGGCGAGGCGAGCAGTACTTC
>TRBV6-5|-|TRBJ1-6|TRBD1
CASSSTGTYNSPLHF
TGTGCCAGCAGTTCGACAGGGACCTATAATTCACCCCTCCACTTT